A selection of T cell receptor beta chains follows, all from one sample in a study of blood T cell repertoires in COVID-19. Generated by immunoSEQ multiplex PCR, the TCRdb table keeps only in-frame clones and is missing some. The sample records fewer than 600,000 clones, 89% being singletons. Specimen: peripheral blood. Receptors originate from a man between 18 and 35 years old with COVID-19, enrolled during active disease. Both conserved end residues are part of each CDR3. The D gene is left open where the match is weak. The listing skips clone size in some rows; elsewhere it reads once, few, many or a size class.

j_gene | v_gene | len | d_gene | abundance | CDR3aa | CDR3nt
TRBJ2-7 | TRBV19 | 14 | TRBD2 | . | CASTLMGGTGEQYF | TGTGCCAGTACCCTAATGGGGGGGACGGGCGAGCAGTACTTC
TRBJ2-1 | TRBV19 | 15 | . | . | CASSAPDYSYNEQFF | TGTGCCAGTAGTGCCCCGGACTACTCCTACAATGAGCAGTTCTTC
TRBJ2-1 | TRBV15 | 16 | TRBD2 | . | CATSEPSGGSYNEQFF | TGTGCCACCAGCGAGCCTAGCGGAGGGTCCTACAATGAGCAGTTCTTC
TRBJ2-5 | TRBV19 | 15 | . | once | CASSIVGGPQETQYF | TGTGCCAGTAGTATAGTCGGGGGGCCACAAGAGACCCAGTACTTC
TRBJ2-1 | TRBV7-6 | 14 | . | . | CASSGGSTYNEQFF | TGTGCCAGCAGTGGGGGGTCCACCTACAATGAGCAGTTCTTC
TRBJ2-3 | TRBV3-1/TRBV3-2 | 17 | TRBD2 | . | CASSQEFSGRWADTQYF | TGTGCCAGCAGCCAAGAATTCAGCGGGAGATGGGCAGATACGCAGTATTTT
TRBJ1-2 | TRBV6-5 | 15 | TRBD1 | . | CASPPGGRWGGGYTF | TGTGCCAGCCCACCAGGGGGGCGTTGGGGTGGTGGCTACACCTTC
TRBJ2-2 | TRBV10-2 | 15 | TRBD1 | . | CASRDSGQDTGELFF | TGCGCCAGCAGGGACTCAGGACAGGACACCGGGGAGCTGTTTTTT
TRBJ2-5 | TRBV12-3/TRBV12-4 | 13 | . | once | CASSIRGGETQYF | TGTGCCAGCAGCATTAGGGGTGGCGAGACCCAGTACTTC
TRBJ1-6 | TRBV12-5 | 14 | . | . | CASGLGQLNSPLHF | TGTGCTAGTGGTTTGGGACAGCTTAATTCACCCCTCCACTTT
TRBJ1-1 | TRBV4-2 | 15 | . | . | CASSQGGREWTEAFF | TGTGCCAGCAGCCAAGGGGGGAGGGAGTGGACTGAAGCTTTCTTT
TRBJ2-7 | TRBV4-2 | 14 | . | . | CASSQEGGPYEQYF | TGTGCCAGCAGCCAAGAGGGGGGACCCTACGAGCAGTACTTC